Below are 19 T cell receptor beta chains sequenced from a single sample in a study of OX40 agonist ivuxolimab in advanced cancers. Sequencing was performed with immunoSEQ multiplex PCR; in TCRdb, only in-frame clones are kept and a portion is missing. The profile covers 70,000 to 95,000 clones, with under 90% appearing a single time and approximately 1.5% taken by the ten largest. Sequenced here: CD4+ or CD8+ T cells sorted from blood, sampled in a trial of the OX40 agonist ivuxolimab. The receptor set was obtained from an adult with an advanced solid tumor such as melanoma, head and neck, liver or kidney cancer.

This clone was detected only a few times. This chain links TRBV19 with TRBJ2-1; 9 positions agree with TRBD1. The germline gives CDR1 LNHDA, CDR2 SQIVND (reference sequence). J was trimmed by 0 bases and V by 4 bases; bases with no gene match: 4. CDR3 length: 16 amino acids. CDR3 in amino acids: CASSTTGGASYNEQFF. The CDR3, as DNA: TGTGCCAGTAGTACGACAGGGGGGGCCTCCTACAATGAGCAGTTCTTC.

This CDR3 is CASSTTPRQETQYF. CDR3 nucleotides: TGTGCCAGCAGTACCACCCCGCGTCAAGAGACCCAGTACTTC. The chain combines TRBV6-1 with TRBJ2-5; D is ambiguous. CDR3 length: 14 residues. Germline CDR1 reads MNHNS; CDR2 reads SASEGT. Trimming removed 5 bases at V and 2 bases at J, with 12 bases between.

The chain uses TRBV5-1 and TRBJ2-2, with a possible D match to TRBD2 (7 bases). Germline V gene sequence: CDR1 SGHRS, CDR2 YFSETQ. The CDR3 is made up of 15 amino acids. V shed 4 bases and J shed 6 bases, with 16 bases lying between them. The CDR3 is CASSLSGGAAGELFF. CDR3 bases: TGCGCCAGCAGCCTCAGTGGGGGGGCGGCCGGGGAGCTGTTTTTT.

This clone occurred once. The chain recombines TRBV5-1 with TRBJ2-7, with TRBD1 matching 7 bases. The CDR3 covers 16 residues. V was clipped by 4 bases and J by 1 base; unmatched bases: 11. Germline values: CDR1 SGHRS, CDR2 YFSETQ. For the CDR3, the DNA is TGCGCCAGCAGCCGCTCGCCCGGGACAGATTCCTACGAGCAGTACTTC. Its protein product is CASSRSPGTDSYEQYF.

This chain uses TRBV21-1 with TRBJ2-1; the DNA was not used to check the table's D call, TRBD2. TRBV21-1 is a pseudogene. The CDR3 covers 15 residues. The CDR3 region has the DNA TGTGCCAGCAGCAAAATAGGGAGCTCCTACAATGAGCAGTTCTTC. It yields the protein CASSKIGSSYNEQFF.

The rearrangement links TRBV9 to TRBJ1-2; D might be TRBD1 (6 bases). This CDR3 has 14 amino acids. Germline CDR1 and CDR2: SGDLS and YYNGEE. V shed 3 bases and J shed 7 bases, with 16 bases lying between them. The CDR3 sequence is CASSARGGTGGYTF. DNA for the CDR3: TGTGCCAGCAGCGCTAGAGGGGGGACGGGTGGCTACACCTTC.

Written as DNA, the CDR3 is TGTGCCAGCAGCTTATTGGGGGGCCTTGGCACAGATACGCAGTATTTT. Protein sequence: CASSLLGGLGTDTQYF. The rearrangement uses TRBV7-9 and TRBJ2-3; D possibly matches TRBD1 or TRBD2 (6 bases each). This CDR3 contains 16 residues. V shed 2 bases and J shed 1 base, with 13 bases lying between them. CDR1 is SEHNR, CDR2 FQNEAQ, per germline (reference sequence).

The CDR3: CAISESGGAYGYTF. CDR3 coding DNA: TGTGCCATCAGTGAGTCGGGGGGGGCCTATGGCTACACCTTC. The chain employs TRBV10-3 and TRBJ1-2; a possible D gene is TRBD1 (6 bases). The V and J ends lost 0 bases and 4 bases respectively, with 9 bases between them. CDR1 ENHRY and CDR2 SYGVKD come from the germline V gene. The CDR3 totals 14 residues.

This clone appeared a single time. The gene calls are TRBV28 and TRBJ1-5; the D is unclear. This CDR3 comprises 13 residues. Germline V gives CDR1 MDHEN, CDR2 SYDVKM. V dropped 3 bases and J dropped 4 bases, with 7 bases sitting between them. CDR3 residues: CASSFNFNQPQHF. CDR3 nucleotides: TGTGCCAGCAGTTTTAATTTTAATCAGCCCCAGCATTTT.

The V gene is TRBV2, the J gene TRBJ2-2, with D unresolved. The CDR3 is 14 amino acids. The V end lost 1 base, the J end lost 1 base, and 4 bases lay between the germline ends. CDR1 and CDR2 (germline): SNHLY, FYNNEI. The CDR3 nucleotides are TGTGCCAGCAGTGAAGATCGGAACACCGGGGAGCTGTTTTTT. The encoded protein is CASSEDRNTGELFF.

CDR3 DNA sequence: TGTGCCAGCAGTCCTCCTTCGCGGCTTAACTATGGCTACACCTTC. It is translated as CASSPPSRLNYGYTF. The J gene is TRBJ1-2, the V gene TRBV28; no firm D call. Between the trimmed V and J ends, which lost 5 bases and 1 base, there was a span of 14 bases. Per the germline V gene, CDR1 is MDHEN and CDR2 is SYDVKM. The CDR3 has 15 amino acids.

The chain uses TRBV2 and TRBJ1-2; weak D call: TRBD1 (6 bases). The V end was cut by 2 bases, the J end by 2 bases, with 15 bases between. Germline CDR1 reads SNHLY; CDR2 reads FYNNEI. CDR3 length: 16 residues. The CDR3 here is CASSEFWTEGNYGYTF. CDR3 nucleotide sequence: TGTGCCAGCAGTGAATTTTGGACAGAGGGAAACTATGGCTACACCTTC.

The chain recombines TRBV7-8 with TRBJ1-1; maybe TRBD1 (6 bases). The CDR3 totals 14 residues. Germline V gives CDR1 SGHVS, CDR2 FQNEAQ. With 5 bases removed from V and 6 bases from J, the gap between germline ends came to 16 bases. CDR3 loop: CASSDITGTAEAFF. The CDR3 bases are TGTGCCAGCAGCGATATCACAGGGACGGCTGAAGCTTTCTTT.

This chain connects TRBV28 to TRBJ1-2, with D hard to call. Germline V gene data show CDR1 as MDHEN and CDR2 as SYDVKM. V was trimmed by 6 bases and J by 5 bases, leaving 13 bases between them. This CDR3 has 13 residues. DNA for the CDR3: TGTGCCAGCAGCCCCCCCGGGCCGTATGGCTACACCTTC. This encodes CASSPPGPYGYTF.

The chain couples TRBV5-4 to TRBJ1-3, with D unresolved. CDR1 is SGHNT and CDR2 is YYREEE in the germline V gene (reference sequence). V lost 2 bases and J 0 bases, leaving 6 bases between the germline ends. This CDR3 is built from 14 residues. The CDR3 spells CASSFPLSGNTIYF. The CDR3 region has the DNA TGTGCCAGCAGCTTTCCGCTCTCTGGAAACACCATATATTTT.

The J gene is TRBJ1-5, the V gene TRBV15; possible D gene TRBD1, 5 bases. The CDR3 contains 17 residues. Germline CDR1 and CDR2: LNHNV and YYDKDF (reference sequence). Trimming removed 0 bases at V and 7 bases at J, with 19 bases between. The chain's CDR3 is CATSRDYGDSFRQPQHF. In DNA form, the CDR3 reads TGTGCCACCAGCAGAGATTATGGCGACAGCTTCAGGCAGCCCCAGCATTTT.

The chain carries TRBV5-4 and TRBJ1-4; 7 bases match TRBD1. Germline V gene sequence: CDR1 SGHNT, CDR2 YYREEE (reference sequence). The CDR3 extends over 13 amino acids. V trimming: 5 bases; J trimming: 6 bases; junction bases outside the gene matches: 4. Here the CDR3 DNA reads TGTGCCAGCAGGACCGGGACAGATGAAAAACTGTTTTTT. Amino acids: CASRTGTDEKLFF. The full variable domain, with the rest looked up from reference TRBV5-4 and TRBJ1-4, is ETGVTQSPTHLIKTRGQQVTLRCSSQSGHNTVSWYQQALGQGPQFIFQYYREEENGRGNFPPRFSGLQFPNYSSELNVNALELDDSALYLCASRTGTDEKLFFGSGTQLSVL.

The chain is built from TRBV4-1 and TRBJ2-7; 8 bases fit TRBD1. Germline V gene data show CDR1 as MGHRA and CDR2 as YSYEKL. CDR3 length: 16 amino acids. J was trimmed by 2 bases and V by 5 bases; bases with no gene match: 11. The CDR3 is CASSSGQGASTYEQYF. CDR3 DNA: TGCGCCAGCAGCTCCGGGCAGGGGGCATCAACCTACGAGCAGTACTTC.

V and J are TRBV27 and TRBJ2-5, with 8 bases identical to TRBD2. V gave up 0 bases and J gave up 2 bases; unmatched junction bases: 8. This CDR3 comprises 17 residues. Looked up from germline, CDR1 is MNHEY and CDR2 is SMNVEV (reference sequence). In nucleotides, the CDR3 is TGTGCCAGCAGTTTATCGCCCAGCGGGGGCCTTCAAGAGACCCAGTACTTC. This encodes CASSLSPSGGLQETQYF.